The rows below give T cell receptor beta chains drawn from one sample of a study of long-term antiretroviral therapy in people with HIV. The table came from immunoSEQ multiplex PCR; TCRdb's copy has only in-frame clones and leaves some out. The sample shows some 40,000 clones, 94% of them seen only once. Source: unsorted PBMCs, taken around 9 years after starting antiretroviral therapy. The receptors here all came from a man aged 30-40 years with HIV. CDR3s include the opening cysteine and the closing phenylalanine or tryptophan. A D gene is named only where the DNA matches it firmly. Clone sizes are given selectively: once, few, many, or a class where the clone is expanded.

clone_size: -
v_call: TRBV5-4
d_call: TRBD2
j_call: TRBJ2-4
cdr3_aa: CASSLAGGSGGQAAKNIQYF
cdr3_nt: TGTGCCAGCAGCTTGGCCGGGGGGAGCGGGGGCCAGGCGGCCAAAAACATTCAGTACTTC

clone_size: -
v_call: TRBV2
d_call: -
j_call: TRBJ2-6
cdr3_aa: CASSERSGANVLTF
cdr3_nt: TGTGCCAGCAGTGAACGGTCCGGGGCCAACGTCCTGACTTTC

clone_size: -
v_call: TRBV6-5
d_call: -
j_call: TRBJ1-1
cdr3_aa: CASSRDTNTEAFF
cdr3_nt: TGTGCCAGCAGTCGGGACACGAACACTGAAGCTTTCTTT

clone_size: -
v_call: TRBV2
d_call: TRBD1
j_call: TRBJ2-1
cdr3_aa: CASTTGDEQFF
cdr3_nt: TGTGCCAGCACAACAGGGGATGAGCAGTTCTTC

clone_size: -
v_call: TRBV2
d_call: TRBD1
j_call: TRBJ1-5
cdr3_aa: CASKPGTGEQPQHF
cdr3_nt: TGTGCCAGCAAACCTGGGACAGGGGAGCAGCCCCAGCATTTT

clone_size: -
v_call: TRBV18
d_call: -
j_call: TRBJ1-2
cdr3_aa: CASSPRAAADGGYTF
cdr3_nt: TGTGCCAGCTCACCACGAGCGGCGGCGGATGGTGGCTACACCTTC

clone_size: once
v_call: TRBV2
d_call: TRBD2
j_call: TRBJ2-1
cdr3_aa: CASRASGENNEQFF
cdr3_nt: TGTGCCAGCAGGGCTAGCGGGGAGAACAATGAGCAGTTCTTC

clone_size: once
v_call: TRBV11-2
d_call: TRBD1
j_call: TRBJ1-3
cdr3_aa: CASSLTGVNTIYF
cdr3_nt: TGTGCCAGCAGCTTGACAGGGGTAAACACCATATATTTT

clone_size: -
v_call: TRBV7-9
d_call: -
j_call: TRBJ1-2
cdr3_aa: CASAGRSGALANYGYTF
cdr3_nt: TGTGCCAGCGCCGGGAGATCCGGGGCACTGGCTAACTATGGCTACACCTTC

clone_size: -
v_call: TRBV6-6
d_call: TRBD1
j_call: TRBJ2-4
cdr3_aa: CASSYAPTGSRNIQYF
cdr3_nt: TGTGCCAGCAGTTACGCCCCGACAGGGTCGAGAAACATTCAGTACTTC

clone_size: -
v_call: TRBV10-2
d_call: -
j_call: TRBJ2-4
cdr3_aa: CASRGSAGKNIQYF
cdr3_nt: TGCGCCAGCAGAGGTAGCGCTGGCAAAAACATTCAGTACTTC

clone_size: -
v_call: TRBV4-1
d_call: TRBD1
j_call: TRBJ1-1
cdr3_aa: CASSPDGQGATGAFF
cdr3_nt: TGCGCCAGCAGCCCCGATGGACAGGGGGCGACCGGGGCTTTCTTT

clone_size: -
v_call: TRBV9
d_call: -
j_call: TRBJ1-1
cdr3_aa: CASSVTGQDTEAFF
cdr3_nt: TGTGCCAGCAGTGTAACAGGGCAGGACACTGAAGCTTTCTTT

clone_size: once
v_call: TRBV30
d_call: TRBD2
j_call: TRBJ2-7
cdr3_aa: CAWSVGPSGSYEQYF
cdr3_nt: TGTGCCTGGAGTGTCGGCCCTAGCGGCTCCTACGAGCAGTACTTC

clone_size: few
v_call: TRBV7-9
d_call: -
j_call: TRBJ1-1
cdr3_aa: CASSLALAGAHTEAFF
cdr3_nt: TGTGCCAGCAGCTTAGCGCTCGCAGGGGCGCACACTGAAGCTTTCTTT

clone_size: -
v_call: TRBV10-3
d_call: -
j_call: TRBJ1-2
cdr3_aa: CAISGTEEYGYTF
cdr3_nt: TGTGCCATCAGTGGGACAGAGGAATATGGCTACACCTTC

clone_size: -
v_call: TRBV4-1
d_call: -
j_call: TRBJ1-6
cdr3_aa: CASSQGIVLEYNSPLHF
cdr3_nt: TGCGCCAGCAGCCAAGGGATAGTTCTTGAGTATAATTCACCCCTCCACTTT